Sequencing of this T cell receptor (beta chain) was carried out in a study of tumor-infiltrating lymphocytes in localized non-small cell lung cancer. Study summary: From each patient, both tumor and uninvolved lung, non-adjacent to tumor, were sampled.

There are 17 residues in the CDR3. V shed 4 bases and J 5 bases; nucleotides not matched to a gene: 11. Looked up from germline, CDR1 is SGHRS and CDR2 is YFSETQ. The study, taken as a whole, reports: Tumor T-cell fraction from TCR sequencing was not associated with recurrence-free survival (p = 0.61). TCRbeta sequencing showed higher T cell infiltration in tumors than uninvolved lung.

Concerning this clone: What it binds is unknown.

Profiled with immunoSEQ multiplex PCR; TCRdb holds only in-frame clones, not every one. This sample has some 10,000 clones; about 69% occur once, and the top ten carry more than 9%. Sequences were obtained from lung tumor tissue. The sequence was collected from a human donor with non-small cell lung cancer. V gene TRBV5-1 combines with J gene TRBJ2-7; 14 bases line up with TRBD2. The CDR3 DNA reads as TGCGCCAGCAGCCTTCCCGGGACTAGCGGGAGTAGGGACGAGCAGTACTTC. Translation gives CASSLPGTSGSRDEQYF.